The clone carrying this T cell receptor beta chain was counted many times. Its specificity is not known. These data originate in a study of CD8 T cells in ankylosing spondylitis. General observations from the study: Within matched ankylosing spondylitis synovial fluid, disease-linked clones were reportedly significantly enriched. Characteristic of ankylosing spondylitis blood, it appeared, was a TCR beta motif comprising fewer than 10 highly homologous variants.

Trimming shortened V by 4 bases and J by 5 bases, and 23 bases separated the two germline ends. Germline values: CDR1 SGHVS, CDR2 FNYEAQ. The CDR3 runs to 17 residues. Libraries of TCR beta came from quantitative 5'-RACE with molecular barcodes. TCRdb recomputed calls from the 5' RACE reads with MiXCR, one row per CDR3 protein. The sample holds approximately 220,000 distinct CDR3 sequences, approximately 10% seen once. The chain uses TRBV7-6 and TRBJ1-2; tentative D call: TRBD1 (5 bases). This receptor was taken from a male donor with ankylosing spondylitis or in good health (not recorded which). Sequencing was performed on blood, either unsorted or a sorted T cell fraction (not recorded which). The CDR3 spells CASSSLQDSPLRYGYTF. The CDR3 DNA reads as TGTGCCAGCAGCTCATTACAGGACTCCCCCCTACGGTATGGCTACACCTTC.